The present TCR beta chain was sequenced within a study of T cell responses to AZD1222 COVID-19 vaccine. The germline V gene encodes CDR1 MDHEN and CDR2 SYDVKM. With 3 bases removed from V and 3 bases from J, the gap between germline ends came to 8 bases. The length of the CDR3 is 13 residues. Findings and caveats of the study: In all cases, repertoires were sampled only after the peak T cell response.

Sequencing used immunoSEQ multiplex PCR; TCRdb keeps in-frame clones, though not all of them. The repertoire holds 150,000 to 200,000 clones, with around 89% as singletons. With respect to this clone: Its antigen is not known.

The material was peripheral blood, obtained on day 0 of AZD1222 vaccination. This TCR was sampled from an adult in good health. V and J are TRBV28 and TRBJ1-2; D not certain. CDR3 nucleotides: TGTGCCAGCAGTTTCGGCAGCGACTATGGCTACACCTTC. It specifies CASSFGSDYGYTF.